This entry concerns a single T cell receptor beta chain. Its target antigen remains unknown. No quality values exist for individual bases; no much larger clone is one base distant. The record originates from a study of cytomegalovirus exposure and HLA in healthy donors (dated by TCRdb to 2016 to 2017). For the study in its entirety: According to an earlier analysis of 450 to 650 of the donors, 150 million to 200 million T cells yielded over 90 million unique TCR beta sequences and around 300 Gb of sequence data. About 280 gigabases of sequencing data and about 92 million unique TCR sequences made up an early release that covered roughly 670 HLA-typed donors. Of the approximately 400 genotyped donors, approximately 80% were placed in the genetic ancestry cluster associated with self-reported Caucasian donors. The study aimed to test whether signatures of past pathogen exposure could be identified by cataloging public T cell receptors. Using immunosequencing, the study profiled T cell repertoires from roughly 650 subjects and related those repertoires to cytomegalovirus serostatus. Besides the first cohort of roughly 700 subjects, a separate validation cohort made up of 95 to 150 different subjects was used. To predict cytomegalovirus infection status, the study brought together high-throughput TCR immunosequencing, statistical association of individual TCRs with disease status, and machine learning. A later analysis re-examined previously published TCR beta repertoires from roughly 720 donors and added high-resolution HLA genotyping to investigate patterns of TCR occurrence. In the later analysis, no new phenotypic data were used to find candidate immune exposures; instead, reliance was placed on TCR beta sequences and their occurrence across donors. In an earlier analysis of about 590 of the donors, high-throughput TCR beta sequencing was used to judge whether each TCR beta V gene segment behaved as functional or pseudogenic. Donor age, sex, ethnicity and CMV serostatus were collected together with the repertoire data. In a later genetic analysis, genome-wide SNP genotypes for about 65% of the 666 donors were used, and that subset was treated as a discovery cohort. All discovery cohort repertoires had been generated on a single sequencing platform. HLA typing covered class I and class II loci at four-digit resolution. Typing coverage differed by locus: A, B, C, DRB1 and DQB1 were typed in roughly 620-630 donors, DQA1 in approximately 520, DPA1 in approximately 610, and DPB1 in just under 490. Because of strong linkage in the cohort, five DR-DQ haplotypes were treated as single units for association and clustering. Among almost 400 genotyped donors of the cohort, an average of approximately 240,000 unique TCR beta nucleotide sequences were sequenced per donor, roughly 18% of them non-productive. Overall study outcomes, separate from this receptor: A total of 150 or so TCR beta chains were listed by the study as associated with cytomegalovirus. Assigning TCR associations to individual alleles was difficult when HLA alleles, especially DR and DQ, strongly co-occurred. An association between a missense DCLRE1C variant and V-gene and J-gene trimming of TCR beta chains was found in a later genetic analysis and replicated in an independent cohort. Three of the identified cytomegalovirus-associated TCR beta chains were confirmed in vitro to be specific for cytomegalovirus antigens. Because HLA typing was missing for some donors at each locus, association tests included only the typed subset. A further reported finding was that TCR beta sequences accurately predicted the HLA-A and HLA-B alleles for most subjects in the first cohort. Because counts were too low, some 16 rarely observed V segments, including chromosome 9 orphons, were excluded from the earlier analysis of 587 of the donors. Most CMV-associated TCR beta chains appeared to be HLA-restricted in a later analysis, and the HLA associations seemed to be driven largely by CMV exposure. The cohort was sequenced for TCR beta chains only, and without alpha or paired-chain data the features that could be detected were limited. Linkage disequilibrium might explain the correlated functional status among segregating V segments, but an unknown experimental factor could not be excluded. A cluster of highly shared sequence variants was judged likely to represent a technical artifact of the sequencing pipeline. At a false discovery rate of 0.05, a later analysis linked around 15,000 TCR beta sequences to specific HLA alleles. Most TCR sequences were observed very rarely across donors, whereas some public TCRs were present in many individuals. In an earlier analysis of more than 500 of the donors, most TCR beta V segments appeared in productive rearrangements about 90% or about 30% of the time, broadly matching IMGT annotations. In a later analysis, several top co-occurrence clusters were reported to appear linked to parvovirus B19, influenza, CMV and Epstein-Barr virus. Some IMGT-functional V segments, including TRBV6-2 and TRBV6-3, could not be distinguished by the 87-base-pair reads and were therefore excluded. In both the original and validation cohorts, the classifier was reported to diagnose cytomegalovirus status with high specificity and sensitivity. According to a later genetic analysis, donors in an Asian-associated ancestry cluster had fewer N-insertions in productive TCRs than the approximately 630-donor mean. Presence/absence analyses assumed roughly uniform sequencing depth across donors, an assumption that may not hold. The authors suggested that the approach could potentially be extended to other disease states and immunological phenotypes. According to a later analysis, TCR association rates differed among HLA loci, with DRB1 alleles showing the most associated TCRs and HLA-C alleles showing the fewest. The only immune exposure information available for the cohort was CMV serostatus. In a later analysis, HLA-associated TCR beta chains were found to be more clonally expanded and to have lower generation probabilities than equally common non-associated chains.

The receptor library was made with the immunoSEQ multiplex PCR assay. For the multiplex PCR, a mixture combining 60 forward primers for TCR Vbeta segments and 13 reverse primers for TCR Jbeta segments was used. The CDR3 region of rearranged TCR beta genes was amplified from genomic DNA with a multiplex PCR assay. On the Illumina HiSeq System, the amplified TCR beta libraries were sequenced as 87-base-pair reads. The original pipeline was this. A later analysis counted about 80 million unique TCR beta chains across the 666 repertoires, and about 10 million of these chains were shared by at least two donors. A nearest-neighbor algorithm error-corrected the raw reads and collapsed the reads into unique sequences, merging closely related sequences to remove PCR and sequencing errors. CDR3 sequences were aligned to IMGT reference sequences to assign V, D and J gene segments. Each retained sequence needed at least a six-nucleotide match to both a V gene segment and a J gene segment. A rearrangement counted as productive if the CDR3 had no stop codons and remained in frame with V and J, and every other rearrangement counted as non-productive. Following IMGT convention, CDR3 was defined as the stretch from the second conserved V-encoded cysteine up to the conserved J-encoded phenylalanine. The earlier analysis of 500 to 750 of the donors excluded any sequence lacking an unambiguous match to a single V gene segment. An earlier analysis of under 750 of the donors called V segments functional above 56.7% productive rearrangements and segregating when the between-donor standard deviation exceeded 5%. A statistical classification framework was built for diagnosing cytomegalovirus status from the catalog of TCR beta chain sequences. V and J gene assignment, in a later analysis, came from comparing TCR nucleotide sequences with IMGT/GENE-DB human TR gene sequences. In a later analysis, CDR3 sequences and most-parsimonious VDJ recombination scenarios were assigned using the TCRdist pipeline. In a later analysis, every TCR beta chain was defined by the combination of its CDR3 amino acid sequence and its V-gene family, and reads without a unique V-gene family were dropped. In a later analysis, around 600 highly shared, low-generation-probability nucleotide sequences were removed to address suspected cross-contamination and a sequencing artifact. In a later analysis, a clonal expansion index for each public chain was calculated from normalized within-repertoire ranks of inferred template counts. A later analysis computed generation probabilities with a VDJ recombination model fitted to out-of-frame rearrangements, and checked the results against IGoR. A later analysis scored TCR-TCR, TCR-HLA and TCR-CMV co-occurrence with hypergeometric tests, applying a repertoire-size bias correction to TCR pairs. A later analysis estimated false discovery rates by permuting HLA or CMV assignments 20 times. In a later analysis, co-occurring TCRs were grouped using DBSCAN, with TCRdist sequence similarity added in when clustering inside HLA-allele-positive subsets. For co-occurrence clustering, repertoires with fewer than 30,000 or more than 120,000 public chains were excluded, along with roughly 5 repertoires with anomalous nucleotide sharing. Sourced from immuneACCESS, this table was stored by TCRdb with only in-frame sequences that have V and J called. A share of the clones is absent; for the studies checked, an unresolved V gene accounts for under half, and the remainder has no known explanation. V and J calls and clone size are copied from that table; D and trimming were computed from the DNA. Across this sample there are about 180,000 clones, with around 81% seen only once. Together, the top ten hold more than 5% of the sample.

Trimming removed 6 bases from V and 5 bases from J; the gene matches leave 8 bases unexplained. CDR1 is given as SEHNR and CDR2 as FQNEAQ, both from the germline V gene (reference sequence). Reading from cysteine to phenylalanine, the CDR3 counts 15 amino acids. The only DNA kept is the CDR3, 45 bases in frame from the first base. The cohort comprised around 690 healthy bone marrow donors. At the time of sampling, every cohort member was nominally healthy, though immune exposures that went unrecorded were likely present. The donor tested CMV seronegative and was one of the 352 seronegative cohort members. Each donor provided a peripheral blood sample, and peripheral blood mononuclear cells were used for TCR beta sequencing. The Qiagen DNeasy Blood Extraction Kit was used to extract genomic DNA from the blood cell samples.

The clonotype was recovered from a middle-aged man in good health and CMV-seronegative. Sequenced input: PBMCs. The V gene is TRBV7-9 and the J gene is TRBJ2-5, and 11 junctional nucleotides match TRBD1. At the DNA level, the sequence is TGTGCCAGCAGTCCGGACAGGGGGCGGGAGGAGACCCAGTACTTC. The encoded protein is CASSPDRGREETQYF.